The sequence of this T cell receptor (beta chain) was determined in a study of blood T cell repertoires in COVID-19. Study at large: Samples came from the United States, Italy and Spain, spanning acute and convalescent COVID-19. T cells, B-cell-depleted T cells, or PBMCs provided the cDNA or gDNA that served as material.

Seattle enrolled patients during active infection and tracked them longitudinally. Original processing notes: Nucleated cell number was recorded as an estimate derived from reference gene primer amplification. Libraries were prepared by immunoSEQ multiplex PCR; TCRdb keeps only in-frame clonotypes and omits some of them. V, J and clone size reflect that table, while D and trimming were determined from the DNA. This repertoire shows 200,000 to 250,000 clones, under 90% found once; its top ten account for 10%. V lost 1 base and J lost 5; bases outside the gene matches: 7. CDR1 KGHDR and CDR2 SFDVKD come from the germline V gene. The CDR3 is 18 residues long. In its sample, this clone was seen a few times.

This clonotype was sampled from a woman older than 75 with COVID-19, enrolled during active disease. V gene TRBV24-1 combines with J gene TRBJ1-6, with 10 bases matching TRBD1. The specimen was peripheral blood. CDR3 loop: CATSDFGRQGADNSPLHF. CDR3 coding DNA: TGTGCCACCAGTGATTTCGGGAGACAGGGGGCTGATAATTCACCCCTCCACTTT.